Here is one T cell receptor beta chain with its context. The antigen remains undetermined. The CDR3 covers 13 residues. Germline-derived CDR1 and CDR2 are SGDLS and YYNGEE. With 0 bases removed from V and 12 bases from J, the gap between germline ends came to 12 bases. 13 Jbeta primers and 60 Vbeta primers were used for the PCR. TCRdb keeps only in-frame clones here, not all; method: immunoSEQ multiplex PCR. There are 150,000 to 160,000 clones in the sample; 75% to 85% occur only once, and around 6% lies in the top ten. The source of the sample is a study of cytomegalovirus exposure and HLA in healthy donors. The study, taken as a whole, reports: Most TCR beta V segments were productive about 87% or about 30% of the time in an earlier analysis. The authors judged a highly shared variant cluster likely a sequencing artifact.

The clonotype comes from a middle-aged woman in good health and CMV-seropositive. The sequencing input was PBMCs. The rearrangement joins TRBV9 to TRBJ1-4; D possibly corresponds to TRBD1 (6 bases). CDR3 DNA: TGTGCCAGCAGCGTAGCTGTCGCAGGGGAACTGTTTTTT. Its translation is CASSVAVAGELFF.